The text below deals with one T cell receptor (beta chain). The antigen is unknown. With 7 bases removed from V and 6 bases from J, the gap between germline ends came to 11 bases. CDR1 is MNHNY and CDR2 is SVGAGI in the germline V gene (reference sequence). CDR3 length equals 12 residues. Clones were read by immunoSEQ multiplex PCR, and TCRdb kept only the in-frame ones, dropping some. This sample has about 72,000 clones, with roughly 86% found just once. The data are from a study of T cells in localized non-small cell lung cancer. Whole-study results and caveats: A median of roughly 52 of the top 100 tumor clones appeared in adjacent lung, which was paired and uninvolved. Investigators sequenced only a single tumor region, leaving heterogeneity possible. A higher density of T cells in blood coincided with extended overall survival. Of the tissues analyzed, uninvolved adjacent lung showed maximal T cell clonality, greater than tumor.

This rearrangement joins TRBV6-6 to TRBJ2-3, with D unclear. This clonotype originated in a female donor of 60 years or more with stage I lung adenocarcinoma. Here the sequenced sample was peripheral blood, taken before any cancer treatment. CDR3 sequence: CASKSPSDTQYF. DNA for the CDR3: TGTGCCAGCAAATCCCCCTCCGATACGCAGTATTTT.